The rows below give T cell receptor beta chains drawn from one sample of a study of post-analysis software for immune sequencing data. MiXCR, run by TCRdb on the PCR reads, gives a single entry per CDR3 protein. The sample consists of over 700,000 distinct CDR3 sequences, 25% to 30% of them appearing once. Sequencing was done on a sample of blood. These receptors were collected from a girl aged 5 to 17 with multiple sclerosis. Both conserved end residues are part of each CDR3. The order of the fields is V gene, J gene, D gene, clone size, CDR3 protein, CDR3 DNA. D genes are given only for firm matches. Part of the rows lack a size; the others show once, few, many or a class for expanded clones.

v_call: TRBV6-1; j_call: TRBJ2-2; d_call: TRBD2; clone_size: few; cdr3_aa: CASSRTSGWSTGELFF; cdr3_nt: TGTGCCAGCAGTAGGACTAGCGGGTGGAGCACCGGGGAGCTGTTTTTT
v_call: TRBV29-1; j_call: TRBJ2-5; d_call: TRBD2; clone_size: NA; cdr3_aa: CSTSLAGGRLVQETQYF; cdr3_nt: TGCAGCACGAGCCTGGCGGGAGGGCGTTTGGTACAAGAGACCCAGTACTTC
v_call: TRBV12-3/TRBV12-4; j_call: TRBJ2-7; d_call: NA; clone_size: few; cdr3_aa: CASSVGNEQYF; cdr3_nt: TGTGCCAGCAGTGTAGGGAACGAGCAGTACTTC
v_call: TRBV6-1; j_call: TRBJ2-7; d_call: TRBD2; clone_size: few; cdr3_aa: CASSSGGLRLAGGSYEQYF; cdr3_nt: TGTGCCAGCAGCTCCGGCGGACTGAGACTAGCGGGAGGTTCCTACGAGCAGTACTTC
v_call: TRBV20-1; j_call: TRBJ2-3; d_call: NA; clone_size: NA; cdr3_aa: CSAKIYTGTQYF; cdr3_nt: TGCAGTGCGAAGATTTACACAGGTACGCAGTATTTT
v_call: TRBV2; j_call: TRBJ1-4; d_call: NA; clone_size: NA; cdr3_aa: CAAGAREKLFF; cdr3_nt: TGTGCCGCAGGGGCGCGGGAAAAACTGTTTTTT
v_call: TRBV4-3; j_call: TRBJ2-1; d_call: TRBD2; clone_size: NA; cdr3_aa: CASSQDLSGSSYNEQFF; cdr3_nt: TGCGCCAGCAGCCAGGACCTGAGCGGGAGTTCCTACAATGAGCAGTTCTTC
v_call: TRBV27; j_call: TRBJ1-5; d_call: NA; clone_size: many; cdr3_aa: CASSFGRGNQPQHF; cdr3_nt: TGTGCCAGCAGTTTCGGCAGGGGCAATCAGCCCCAGCATTTT
v_call: TRBV6-1; j_call: TRBJ1-2; d_call: TRBD1; clone_size: NA; cdr3_aa: CASSRTGIRSGYTF; cdr3_nt: TGTGCCAGCAGCAGGACAGGGATTCGCTCTGGCTACACCTTC
v_call: TRBV3-1; j_call: TRBJ1-1; d_call: TRBD1; clone_size: NA; cdr3_aa: CASSQLRDSEAFF; cdr3_nt: TGTGCCAGCAGCCAATTGCGGGACAGTGAAGCTTTCTTT
v_call: TRBV5-1; j_call: TRBJ1-2; d_call: NA; clone_size: NA; cdr3_aa: CASSDAVTANNYGYTF; cdr3_nt: TGCGCCAGCAGCGATGCAGTCACTGCAAATAACTATGGCTACACCTTC